These 21 T cell receptor beta chains came from one sample sequenced in a study of T cell responses to AZD1222 COVID-19 vaccine. Generated by immunoSEQ multiplex PCR, the TCRdb table keeps only in-frame clones and is missing some. The data hold around 100,000 clones, with roughly 88% observed a single time. The specimen comprised peripheral blood, sampled on day 0 of AZD1222 vaccination. The receptors derive from an adult in good health.

V usage is TRBV5-1 and J usage is TRBJ1-4; 8 bases are a match to TRBD1. CDR1 SGHRS and CDR2 YFSETQ come from the germline V gene. This CDR3 contains 15 residues. The V segment lost 5 bases and the J segment 5 bases; nucleotides outside the gene matches: 8. CDR3 DNA: TGCGCCAGCAGGGAGACAGGGGCCCGAAATGAAAAACTGTTTTTT. This codes for CASRETGARNEKLFF.

The J gene is TRBJ1-6, the V gene TRBV4-3; no clear D. This CDR3 region has 16 residues. Germline loops: CDR1 LGHNA, CDR2 YSLEER. Trimming removed 2 bases at V and 6 bases at J, with 14 bases between. The CDR3 coding sequence is TGCGCCAGCAGCCAATACCCGGGAAGGGTTAATTCACCCCTCCACTTT. It is translated as CASSQYPGRVNSPLHF.

CDR3 residues: CASSKGWRKGRHLNQPQHF. Here the CDR3 DNA reads TGTGCCAGCAGCAAAGGATGGAGGAAGGGCCGTCACCTAAATCAGCCCCAGCATTTT. The chain carries TRBV21-1 and TRBJ1-5. TRBV21-1 corresponds to a pseudogene. The CDR3 runs to 19 residues.

This clone was seen once. This rearrangement joins TRBV5-1 to TRBJ1-1, with no clear D. This CDR3 region has 12 residues. Deletions cut 0 bases from V and 5 bases from J, with 5 bases between. Germline CDR1 reads SGHRS; CDR2 reads YFSETQ. The CDR3 bases are TGCGCCAGCAGCTTGGACGGGACTGAAGCTTTCTTT. Translated: CASSLDGTEAFF. The full variable domain, completed using reference TRBV5-1 and TRBJ1-1, is KAGVTQTPRYLIKTRGQQVTLSCSPISGHRSVSWYQQTPGQGLQFLFEYFSETQRNKGNFPGRFSGRQFSNSRSEMNVSTLELGDSALYLCASSLDGTEAFFGQGTRLTVV.

CDR3 bases: TGTGCCAGCAGCTTATTGGAAGCCGAGACTAACTATGGCTACACCTTC. This translates into CASSLLEAETNYGYTF. The V gene is TRBV7-9, the J gene TRBJ1-2, with D unresolved. Germline loops: CDR1 SEHNR, CDR2 FQNEAQ (reference sequence). Trimming stripped 2 bases from V and 0 bases from J, with 13 bases between. CDR3 size: 16 residues.

The chain couples TRBV5-1 to TRBJ2-2; 9 nucleotides align to TRBD1. The CDR3 totals 16 residues. With 4 bases clipped from V and 5 bases from J, the junction kept 9 bases outside the gene matches. Germline values: CDR1 SGHRS, CDR2 YFSETQ. The DNA for the CDR3 is TGCGCCAGCAGCCTCCAGATGACAGGGGGGACCGGGGAGCTGTTTTTT. Its translation is CASSLQMTGGTGELFF. Full variable domain (missing parts from reference TRBV5-1 and TRBJ2-2): KAGVTQTPRYLIKTRGQQVTLSCSPISGHRSVSWYQQTPGQGLQFLFEYFSETQRNKGNFPGRFSGRQFSNSRSEMNVSTLELGDSALYLCASSLQMTGGTGELFFGEGSRLTVL.

This clone was observed once. The chain uses TRBV7-9 and TRBJ1-2, with unresolved D. The CDR3 consists of 14 residues. Germline assignment: CDR1 SEHNR and CDR2 FQNEAQ (reference sequence). The V end lost 0 bases, the J end lost 6 bases, and 11 bases lay between the germline ends. The CDR3 coding sequence is TGTGCCAGCAGCTTAGCGTCGGTCGGGGATGGCTACACCTTC. This gives the protein CASSLASVGDGYTF.

The chain couples TRBV10-3 to TRBJ2-1, with 8 bases identical to TRBD2. CDR1 ENHRY and CDR2 SYGVKD come from the germline V gene. This CDR3 comprises 15 residues. Losses at the gene ends were 6 bases for V and 2 bases for J; bases not matched to a gene: 6. CDR3 in amino acids: CAISPRGLAYNEQFF. The CDR3 DNA follows: TGTGCCATCAGCCCCAGGGGACTAGCCTACAATGAGCAGTTCTTC.

The chain joins TRBV6-5 to TRBJ2-2; D is possibly TRBD1 (5 bases). The CDR3 is made up of 13 amino acids. Trimming cost V 5 bases and J 7 bases, with 11 bases left between them. The germline CDR1 and CDR2 sequences are MNHEY and SVGAGI. CDR3 in DNA: TGTGCCAGCAGTATAACAGGCTTCGGGGAGCTGTTTTTT. It translates to CASSITGFGELFF.

CDR3: CASSLARGGAEAFF. CDR3 nucleotides: TGTGCCAGCAGCTTAGCAAGGGGCGGGGCTGAAGCTTTCTTT. The rearrangement uses TRBV7-9 and TRBJ1-1; TRBD1 might be the D (5 bases). The CDR3 runs to 14 residues. The V gene's germline CDR1 is SEHNR and CDR2 FQNEAQ (reference sequence). V was clipped by 0 bases and J by 6 bases, with 11 bases between them.

The chain joins TRBV28 to TRBJ1-1; 7 positions match TRBD1. V was clipped by 5 bases and J by 4 bases; unmatched bases: 10. Germline lookup yields CDR1 MDHEN and CDR2 SYDVKM. The CDR3 totals 15 residues. CDR3 amino acids: CASSPPDRAGTEAFF. CDR3 coding DNA: TGTGCCAGCAGTCCCCCCGACAGGGCGGGCACTGAAGCTTTCTTT.

The chain employs TRBV20-1 and TRBJ2-7; 12 nucleotides agree with TRBD2. The V and J ends lost 3 bases and 0 bases, in that order; junction bases with no gene match: 6. The germline CDR1 and CDR2 sequences are DFQATT and SNEGSKA (reference sequence). This CDR3 comprises 16 residues. CDR3: CSASRTSGIGSYEQYF. In nucleotides, the CDR3 is TGCAGTGCTAGTAGGACTAGCGGGATCGGCTCCTACGAGCAGTACTTC.

V gene TRBV5-6 combines with J gene TRBJ2-1, with 13 bases matching TRBD2. The V gene end was trimmed by 4 bases and the J gene end by 6 bases; junction bases not matched to a gene: 4. Per germline, CDR1 SGHDT and CDR2 YYEEEE. CDR3 length: 15 residues. As DNA, the CDR3 is TGTGCCAGCAGCCAGACTAGCGGGGGGTTCAATGAGCAGTTCTTC. Translation: CASSQTSGGFNEQFF.

This rearrangement joins TRBV2 to TRBJ1-3, with TRBD1 as a possible D gene (6 bases). Trimming took 4 bases from V and 0 from J, leaving 16 bases between them. Germline-derived CDR1 and CDR2 are SNHLY and FYNNEI. This CDR3 is built from 17 residues. As DNA, the CDR3 is TGTGCCAGCAGTGCTCGGGGGGGCCCTATCTCTGGAAACACCATATATTTT. This translates into CASSARGGPISGNTIYF.

This clone was seen only once. The chain is built from TRBV28 and TRBJ1-4; 7 bases are a match to TRBD1. This CDR3 comprises 16 residues. The germline gives CDR1 MDHEN, CDR2 SYDVKM. V was clipped by 6 bases and J by 4 bases; unmatched bases: 11. The CDR3 DNA sequence: TGTGCCAGCAGCCTTTTACAGGGACAGATTAATGAAAAACTGTTTTTT. Translation: CASSLLQGQINEKLFF. Looking up the rest from reference TRBV28 and TRBJ1-4 gives the full variable domain: DVKVTQSSRYLVKRTGEKVFLECVQDMDHENMFWYRQDPGLGLRLIYFSYDVKMKEKGDIPEGYSVSREKKERFSLILESASTNQTSMYLCASSLLQGQINEKLFFGSGTQLSVL.

V gene TRBV19 combines with J gene TRBJ1-5; TRBD1 matches at 7 bases. Germline values: CDR1 LNHDA, CDR2 SQIVND (reference sequence). The V segment lost 3 bases and the J segment 1 base; nucleotides outside the gene matches: 3. This CDR3 spans 15 amino acids. DNA for the CDR3: TGTGCCAGTAGTATTCAGGGGGGGAGCAATCAGCCCCAGCATTTT. Its protein is CASSIQGGSNQPQHF.

V is TRBV3-1 (or the pseudogene TRBV3-2) and J is TRBJ2-7; a weak D match, TRBD1 (5 bases). In germline, CDR1 is LGHDT, CDR2 YNNKEL (reference sequence). The ends were cut back, 0 bases at V and 4 bases at J, with 16 bases in the middle. The CDR3 length is 16 residues. CDR3 sequence reads: CASSQDQGRKTYEQYF. CDR3 bases: TGTGCCAGCAGCCAAGATCAGGGAAGAAAAACGTACGAGCAGTACTTC.

The chain links TRBV6-5 to TRBJ1-1; D remains ambiguous. This CDR3 has 12 residues. V was pared by 6 bases and J by 1 base, with 6 bases between. CDR1 and CDR2 from the germline V gene are MNHEY and SVGAGI. The CDR3, as DNA: TGTGCCAGCAGAGACGCGAACACTGAAGCTTTCTTT. Translation gives CASRDANTEAFF.

V is TRBV7-9 and J is TRBJ1-2, with TRBD1 matching 7 bases. The ends lost 4 bases at V and 2 bases at J; junction bases unmatched: 1. The germline gives CDR1 SEHNR, CDR2 FQNEAQ (reference sequence). This CDR3 has 13 amino acids. CDR3 nucleotides: TGTGCCAGCAGCTCGGGACAGAACTATGGCTACACCTTC. Translating it yields CASSSGQNYGYTF.

The rearrangement joins TRBV12-3 or TRBV12-4 to TRBJ2-7, with 9 bases matching TRBD1. After removal of 5 bases from V and 7 bases from J, the junction contained 6 bases not matched to a gene. This CDR3 region has 13 residues. CDR3 protein: CASSGGDRVEQYF. CDR3 DNA sequence: TGTGCCAGCAGTGGGGGGGACAGGGTGGAGCAGTACTTC.

The chain employs TRBV28 and TRBJ2-3; D is unclear. Per the germline V gene, CDR1 is MDHEN and CDR2 is SYDVKM. V gave up 11 bases and J gave up 0 bases, with 6 bases separating them. This CDR3 is built from 11 residues. The CDR3 nucleotides are TGTGCCTGGAACAGCACAGATACGCAGTATTTT. This encodes CAWNSTDTQYF. The variable domain in full, with the rest retrieved from reference TRBV28 and TRBJ2-3, is DVKVTQSSRYLVKRTGEKVFLECVQDMDHENMFWYRQDPGLGLRLIYFSYDVKMKEKGDIPEGYSVSREKKERFSLILESASTNQTSMYLCAWNSTDTQYFGPGTRLTVL.